This T cell receptor (beta chain) was found in a study of radiation and T cells in renal cell carcinoma. Regarding time point: baseline pretreatment blood. Noted treatment: 15 Gy SBRT to primary tumor, nephrectomy 4 weeks later. Method: immunoSEQ multiplex PCR; TCRdb's copy keeps in-frame clones and lacks some. This sample carries 150,000 or so clones, 70% to 90% of them seen once, and the ten largest clones take 12%. Germline V CDR1 and CDR2: SQVTM, ANQGSEA. The CDR3 consists of 12 residues. The V gene lost 2 bases and the J gene lost 4 bases, with 8 bases spanning the gap. The chain has TRBV29-1 and TRBJ1-2; D is unclear. The origin of this receptor is a woman in her 50s with renal cell carcinoma. This specimen was blood, taken from a patient whose treatment included radiotherapy and nephrectomy. The CDR3 DNA follows: TGCAGCGTTGAAAGACGACGCTATGGCTACACCTTC. Protein sequence: CSVERRRYGYTF.